These 12 T cell receptor beta chains came from one sample sequenced in a study of blood T cell repertoires in COVID-19. TCRdb's table, derived via immunoSEQ multiplex PCR, lists solely in-frame clones and lacks some. The top ten clones hold approximately 4% of a sample with 300,000 to 400,000 clones, approximately 86% of them seen once. The sequenced sample was PBMCs or T cells enriched from blood (not recorded which). These TCRs come from a middle-aged woman with acute COVID-19.

The rearrangement uses TRBV27 and TRBJ2-3; D is undetermined. Germline CDR1 reads MNHEY; CDR2 reads SMNVEV (reference sequence). Between the trimmed V and J ends, which lost 3 bases and 3 bases, there was a span of 7 bases. The CDR3 length is 13 residues. The CDR3 loop reads CASSFSRTDTQYF. The CDR3 DNA reads TGTGCCAGCAGTTTTAGTCGAACAGATACGCAGTATTTT.

The chain has TRBV6-2 or TRBV6-3 and TRBJ2-3; 10 bases are shared with TRBD2. The CDR3 loop spans 15 amino acids. With V trimmed by 4 bases and J by 5 bases, 6 bases remained unmatched. Germline-derived CDR1 and CDR2 are MNHEY and SVGEGT. The CDR3 protein is CASSSASGSIDTQYF. CDR3 bases: TGTGCCAGCAGTTCGGCTAGCGGGAGTATAGATACGCAGTATTTT.

This chain uses TRBV4-1 with TRBJ2-1, with D uncertain. This CDR3 comprises 17 residues. The germline V gene encodes CDR1 MGHRA and CDR2 YSYEKL. The V end lost 1 base, the J end lost 0 bases, and 13 bases lay between the germline ends. This CDR3 reads CASSQAPTALSYNEQFF. The CDR3 DNA sequence: TGCGCCAGCAGCCAAGCCCCCACCGCGCTCTCCTACAATGAGCAGTTCTTC.

The J gene is TRBJ1-1, the V gene TRBV11-3; D is possibly TRBD1 (6 bases). The CDR3 length is 14 residues. Germline CDR1 is SGHNT and CDR2 is YENEEA. Trimming shortened V by 5 bases and J by 2 bases, and 12 bases separated the two germline ends. CDR3 nucleotide sequence: TGTGCCAGCAGCAAAACAGGGTTAAACACTGAAGCTTTCTTT. As protein: CASSKTGLNTEAFF.

This chain joins TRBV5-1 and TRBJ2-1; D possibly corresponds to TRBD1 (7 bases). The V end lost 7 bases, the J end lost 5 bases, and 19 bases lay between the germline ends. This CDR3 is 15 amino acids long. CDR1 is SGHRS, CDR2 YFSETQ, per germline. The CDR3 is CASSIQGGPNNEQFF. The CDR3 DNA reads as TGCGCCAGCTCCATCCAGGGGGGCCCTAACAATGAGCAGTTCTTC.

V is TRBV5-4 and J is TRBJ1-1; no firm D call. Trimming took 0 bases from V and 1 from J, leaving 7 bases between them. CDR3 size: 14 residues. The germline V gene encodes CDR1 SGHNT and CDR2 YYREEE (reference sequence). CDR3 residues: CASSLDAQNTEAFF. In nucleotides, the CDR3 is TGTGCCAGCAGCTTGGACGCACAGAACACTGAAGCTTTCTTT. The full variable domain, rest sourced from reference TRBV5-4 and TRBJ1-1, is ETGVTQSPTHLIKTRGQQVTLRCSSQSGHNTVSWYQQALGQGPQFIFQYYREEENGRGNFPPRFSGLQFPNYSSELNVNALELDDSALYLCASSLDAQNTEAFFGQGTRLTVV.

V is TRBV4-2 and J is TRBJ2-3; 8 bases fit TRBD2. Germline CDR1 reads LGHNA; CDR2 reads YNFKEQ. With 4 bases clipped from V and 2 bases from J, the junction kept 17 bases outside the gene matches. The CDR3 has 19 residues. The CDR3 DNA reads as TGTGCCAGCAGCCCCGGGGGTCTAGCGGGTCCCTCGCACACAGATACGCAGTATTTT. This gives the protein CASSPGGLAGPSHTDTQYF.

The chain employs TRBV28 and TRBJ1-5; the match to TRBD1 covers 9 bases. Per germline, CDR1 MDHEN and CDR2 SYDVKM. The V segment lost 8 bases and the J segment 6 bases; nucleotides outside the gene matches: 5. This CDR3 has 13 amino acids. As DNA, the CDR3 is TGTGCCAGCCGGGACAGGGCAAGTCAGCCCCAGCATTTT. Translated: CASRDRASQPQHF.

This clone was seen more than once but under ten times. V is TRBV15 and J is TRBJ1-1; D remains unclear. The ends were cut back, 0 bases at V and 4 bases at J, with 6 bases in the middle. Per germline, CDR1 LNHNV and CDR2 YYDKDF (reference sequence). The CDR3 runs to 13 residues. Here the CDR3 reads CATSRDFSTEAFF. CDR3 sequence (DNA): TGTGCCACCAGCAGAGATTTTAGCACTGAAGCTTTCTTT.

The genes are TRBV19 and TRBJ2-2; 8 bases line up with TRBD1. Germline CDR1 and CDR2: LNHDA and SQIVND (reference sequence). The CDR3 covers 14 residues. V was pared by 7 bases and J by 0 bases, with 1 base of the junction left unmatched. The CDR3 bases are TGTGCCAGTAACAGGGGGACGAACACCGGGGAGCTGTTTTTT. Protein: CASNRGTNTGELFF.

The chain joins TRBV7-9 to TRBJ1-2; D call uncertain. Germline V CDR1 and CDR2: SEHNR, FQNEAQ (reference sequence). V was pared by 2 bases and J by 6 bases, with 10 bases between. The CDR3 consists of 13 residues. The CDR3 region has the DNA TGTGCCAGCAGCTTATCGGGGTCGGATGGCTACACCTTC. Protein sequence: CASSLSGSDGYTF. The full variable domain, with the rest looked up from reference TRBV7-9 and TRBJ1-2, is DTGVSQNPRHKITKRGQNVTFRCDPISEHNRLYWYRQTLGQGPEFLTYFQNEAQLEKSRLLSDRFSAERPKGSFSTLEIQRTEQGDSAMYLCASSLSGSDGYTFGSGTRLTVV.

The rearrangement uses TRBV3-1 (or the pseudogene TRBV3-2) and TRBJ1-1; 9 bases agree with TRBD1. The CDR3 has 14 residues. The J segment lost 10 bases and the V segment lost 4 bases, leaving 10 bases of the junction unmatched. CDR1 is LGHDT, CDR2 YNNKEL, per germline (reference sequence). The CDR3 loop is CASSPIQRTGVAFF. DNA of the CDR3: TGTGCCAGCAGCCCCATACAGCGGACAGGGGTAGCTTTCTTT.